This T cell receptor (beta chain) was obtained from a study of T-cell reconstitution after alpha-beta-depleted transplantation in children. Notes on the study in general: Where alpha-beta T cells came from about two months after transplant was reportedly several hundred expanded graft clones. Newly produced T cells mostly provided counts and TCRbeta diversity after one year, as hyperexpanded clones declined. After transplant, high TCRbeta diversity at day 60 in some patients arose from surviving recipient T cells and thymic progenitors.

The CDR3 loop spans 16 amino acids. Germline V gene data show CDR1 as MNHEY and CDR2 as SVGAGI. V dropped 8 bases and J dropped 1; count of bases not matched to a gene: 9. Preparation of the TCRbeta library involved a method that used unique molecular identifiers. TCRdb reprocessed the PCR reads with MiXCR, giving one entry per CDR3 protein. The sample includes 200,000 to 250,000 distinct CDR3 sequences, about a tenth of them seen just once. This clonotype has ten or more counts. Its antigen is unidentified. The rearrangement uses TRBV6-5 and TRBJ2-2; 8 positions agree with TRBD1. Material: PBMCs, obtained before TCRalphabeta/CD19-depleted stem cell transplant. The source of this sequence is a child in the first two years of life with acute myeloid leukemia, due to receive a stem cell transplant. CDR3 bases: TGTGCCAGCCCTTCTCCGGGGACAGGGAACACCGGGGAGCTGTTTTTT. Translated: CASPSPGTGNTGELFF.